The T cell receptor (beta chain) under discussion was sequenced for a study of T-cell memory formation after mild COVID-19. This CDR3 has 14 amino acids. Trimming removed 5 bases from V and 2 bases from J, with 12 bases in between. Germline-derived CDR1 and CDR2 are SGHRS and YFSETQ. Notes on the study in general: Clones that contracted clustered mainly in CM and EM if CD4+ and in EMRA if CD8+. Some SARS-CoV-2-responding clones were already detected in memory before infection. For second-wave clones that peaked at day 37, SARS-CoV-2 specificity went unverified.

This clonotype was picked up a small number of times. What it binds is not known. TCRdb redid the calling of the 5' RACE reads with MiXCR, one entry per CDR3 protein. The sample records a few hundred thousand distinct CDR3 sequences, 15% to 20% being singletons. V is TRBV5-1 and J is TRBJ2-3; D is uncertain. This clonotype was sampled from a man between 18 and 35 years old who had mild COVID-19 (a few samples of this study predate the infection). Cell type and time point are not known. The sequenced sample consisted of PBMCs or a T cell subset sorted from them (not recorded which). This CDR3 reads CASRFLLPTDTQYF. CDR3 nucleotides: TGCGCCAGCAGGTTCCTTCTCCCCACAGATACGCAGTATTTT.